This T cell receptor (beta chain) was observed in a study of T cell clusters in autoimmune cytopenias. TRB was amplified by touch-down multiplex PCR, primer pools A and B combined. TCRdb reprocessed the multiplex PCR reads and keeps a single row for each CDR3 protein, giving no DNA. Recorded for this sample: roughly 6,800 distinct CDR3 sequences. This CDR3 comprises 14 residues. Germline V gives CDR1 LNHNV, CDR2 YYDKDF (reference sequence). TRB was amplified from roughly 270 ng of peripheral blood genomic DNA per sample. These data are also associated with another study on T cell repertoires in aging, cancer and after chemotherapy.

Material for sequencing was peripheral blood. The chain has TRBV15 and TRBJ2-7; with no DNA, the TCRdb D assignment of TRBD2 cannot be verified. This clonotype was sampled from a human donor in good health. The CDR3 loop is CATSTRTSGSEQYF.